A selection of T cell receptor beta chains follows, all from one sample in a study of T cell clonotyping in hematopoietic cell transplantation. The data were produced by immunoSEQ multiplex PCR, yet TCRdb's version contains in-frame clones alone and is incomplete. The sample has approximately 26,000 clones; approximately 82% are singletons. Sequenced material: peripheral blood mononuclear cells, taken before stem cell transplant. These receptor sequences come from a woman between 55 and 75 years old with acute myeloid leukemia. Some clones in this sample may be carry-over from other donors' samples. The CDR3 runs from the conserved cysteine through the conserved F or W. The D gene is left open where the match is weak. A clone size is listed for some rows: how often the clone was seen (once, few, many), or a class if it is expanded.

j_call clone_size d_call v_call cdr3_nt cdr3_aa
TRBJ1-2 NA NA TRBV6-1 TGTGCCAGCAGTGAAGCAGGCGGCCCATATGGCTACACCTTC CASSEAGGPYGYTF
TRBJ1-1 NA NA TRBV5-1 TGCGCCAGCAGCTTGAGTGGGGGGGTGAACACTGAAGCTTTCTTT CASSLSGGVNTEAFF
TRBJ2-5 NA TRBD2 TRBV7-9 TGTGCCAGCAGCTTGGCAGCGGGGGGGGCAGAGACCCAGTACTTC CASSLAAGGAETQYF
TRBJ2-7 once NA TRBV6-1 TGTGCCAGCGGAAAAGACGGGCGGGCCTACGAGCAGTACTTC CASGKDGRAYEQYF
TRBJ2-2 NA NA TRBV19 TGTGCCAGTAGTATTGGGGGGCGGACCGGGGAGCTGTTTTTT CASSIGGRTGELFF
TRBJ2-1 NA TRBD2 TRBV5-1 TGCGCCAGTGGTGGAGCGGGGCCTTACAATGAGCAGTTCTTC CASGGAGPYNEQFF
TRBJ1-2 NA NA TRBV15 TGTGCCACCAGCAGAGATCTTGGGGAAGGGTATGGCTACACCTTC CATSRDLGEGYGYTF
TRBJ2-1 NA NA TRBV6-4 TGTGCCAGCAGTCCACGGCCCAGGGGAAATGAGCAGTTCTTC CASSPRPRGNEQFF
TRBJ2-5 NA NA TRBV6-5 TGTGCCAGCAGTCCGGACCTCGAGACCCAGTACTTC CASSPDLETQYF
TRBJ2-2 NA NA TRBV5-1 TGCGCCAGCAGCTTAATCGGCGGGGAGCTGTTTTTT CASSLIGGELFF
TRBJ1-1 few NA TRBV19 TGTGCCAGTAGTTACGGCCCAGCAGAAGCTTTCTTT CASSYGPAEAFF
TRBJ2-7 NA NA TRBV7-9 TGTGCCAGCAGCTCAGAGACAGGAGACTCCCCCTACGAGCAGTACTTC CASSSETGDSPYEQYF
TRBJ2-1 NA TRBD2 TRBV4-1 TGCGCCAGCAGCCAAGATGGCCTTGGACTAGCGGGAATCGATGAGCAGTTCTTC CASSQDGLGLAGIDEQFF
TRBJ2-3 once TRBD1 TRBV7-7 TGTGCTAGCAGCTTTGGACAGGGCGATACGCAGTATTTT CASSFGQGDTQYF
TRBJ1-2 NA NA TRBV7-9 TGTGCCAGCAGCTTAGAGACGGACTATGGCTACACCTTC CASSLETDYGYTF
TRBJ1-2 once NA TRBV7-2 TGTGCCAGCAGCCCCCGACAGAACTATGGCTACACCTTC CASSPRQNYGYTF
TRBJ2-7 few TRBD2 TRBV5-6 TGTGCCAGCAGCAACCGACGGCTGCTAGCGGGAGTCGAGCAGTACTTC CASSNRRLLAGVEQYF
TRBJ2-1 NA TRBD2 TRBV5-4 TGTGCCAGCAGCCCCGGGACTGGTAGAAGCGGGGTCGGTTATGAGCAGTTCTTC CASSPGTGRSGVGYEQFF
TRBJ1-2 NA TRBD1 TRBV7-9 TGTGCCAGCAGCCCAGGGTCCGGGACAGGCTTTTATGGCTACACCTTC CASSPGSGTGFYGYTF
TRBJ2-7 NA NA TRBV28 TGTGCCAGCAGTAAGCTAGGCTACGAGCAGTACTTC CASSKLGYEQYF
TRBJ1-6 NA NA TRBV19 TGTGCCAGTAGTGTGGCAGGGGAAAGGAATTCACCCCTCCACTTT CASSVAGERNSPLHF
TRBJ2-7 NA TRBD1 TRBV11-2 TGTGCCAGCAGCACAGGGACAGGGGAAGTCGAGCAGTACTTC CASSTGTGEVEQYF
TRBJ2-1 once TRBD2 TRBV11-2 TGTGCCAGCAGCCCAGAAAGGGTAGCGGGGGCCAGTGAGCAGTTCTTC CASSPERVAGASEQFF
TRBJ1-5 NA NA TRBV28 TGTGCCAGCAGGTTTGACAGCATCAATCAGCCCCAGCATTTT CASRFDSINQPQHF
TRBJ2-6 NA NA TRBV19 TGTGCCAGTATCCGATCGGGGATGGGGGCCAACGTCCTGACTTTC CASIRSGMGANVLTF
TRBJ2-7 NA NA TRBV7-2 TGTGCCAGCAGCTTATTCGGTGGGCAGTCCTACGAGCAGTACTTC CASSLFGGQSYEQYF
TRBJ1-1 NA NA TRBV5-1 TGCGCCAGCAGCTTGAAGGGCACCATGAACACTGAAGCTTTCTTT CASSLKGTMNTEAFF
TRBJ1-2 NA TRBD1 TRBV19 TGTGCCAGTACCTCGCTCCGGGACAGGGGGAAGGACTATGGCTACACCTTC CASTSLRDRGKDYGYTF
TRBJ2-7 NA TRBD2 TRBV27 TGTGCCAGCAGTTTGGCCGGGACTCCGGGGGGCTACGAGCAGTACTTC CASSLAGTPGGYEQYF
TRBJ1-1 NA TRBD1 TRBV6-5 TGTGCCAGCAGGACTAGACAGGGGGCTGTTACTGAAGCTTTCTTT CASRTRQGAVTEAFF
TRBJ1-2 once TRBD1 TRBV7-9 TGTGCCAGCAGCTCTGGGGGGACAGGTCATTTAAGGTACTATGGCTACACCTTC CASSSGGTGHLRYYGYTF
TRBJ2-3 once NA TRBV6-6 TGTGCCAGCAGCCCGGGATTTGCTAGCGACACAGATACGCAGTATTTT CASSPGFASDTDTQYF
TRBJ2-1 once NA TRBV20-1 TGCAGTGCTACTCTCTTCAATGAGCAGTTCTTC CSATLFNEQFF
TRBJ1-2 NA NA TRBV5-4 TGTGCCAGCAGCTTGGATGGACAGAACTATGGCTACACCTTC CASSLDGQNYGYTF
TRBJ1-5 NA NA TRBV9 TGTGCCAGCAGCGTAGAGGGCAGCCTTAATCAGCCCCAGCATTTT CASSVEGSLNQPQHF